This T cell receptor beta chain was captured by sequencing in a study of shared clonotypes between healthy human individuals. About the study: Those who served as donors were a couple of women and three men between the ages of 18 and 49.

The CDR3 contains 14 residues. Trimming removed 4 bases from V and 10 bases from J, with 20 bases in between. Germline CDR1 SGHNT, CDR2 YYREEE (reference sequence). The data were produced by immunoSEQ multiplex PCR, yet TCRdb's version contains in-frame clones alone and is incomplete. Among 2 million to 3 million clones listed, over 85% were seen once. Points from the study as a whole: Researchers found naive subsets generally carried larger estimated richness than memory subsets. The study drew on few donors, limiting represented genetic and exposure-history diversity.

On this clone itself: As yet, its antigen is unknown.

Sequences were obtained from naive CD4+ T cells from PBMCs. The subset here: CD45RA+ positively selected. The chain couples TRBV5-4 to TRBJ1-1; maybe TRBD1 (5 bases). The sequence derives from a man younger than 35 in good health. Some clones in this sample may be carry-over from other donors' samples. The CDR3 is CASSPSPGVGAAFF. CDR3 bases: TGTGCCAGCAGCCCGTCCCCTGGGGTCGGGGCAGCTTTCTTT.